A selection of T cell receptor beta chains follows, all from one sample in a study of T cells after yellow fever vaccination. MiXCR, run by TCRdb on the 5' RACE reads, gives a single entry per CDR3 protein. The sample includes approximately 450,000 distinct CDR3 sequences, 18% seen only once; the top ten take 15% to 20%. The sequencing here drew on PBMCs, taken before the yellow fever booster vaccination. Receptors originate from a man between 18 and 29 years old who received the YFV17D yellow fever vaccine. CDR3s include the opening cysteine and the closing phenylalanine or tryptophan. Each record gives: D gene, V gene, J gene, clone size, CDR3 DNA, CDR3 protein. D genes are given only for firm matches. The size of a clone is reported for some rows only, either as once, few or many, or as a class for expanded clones.

D: -
V: TRBV6-5
J: TRBJ1-2
size: -
DNA: TGTGCCAGCAGTTCGTCCCCTCGGCACTATGGCTACACCTTC
CDR3: CASSSSPRHYGYTF

D: -
V: TRBV6-5
J: TRBJ2-6
size: -
DNA: TGTGCCAGCAGCCTAGGGCTGCATGATGCATCTGGGGCCAACGTCCTGACTTTC
CDR3: CASSLGLHDASGANVLTF

D: TRBD2
V: TRBV20-1
J: TRBJ2-2
size: many
DNA: TGCAGTGCATCCCTTAGCGGGGGTTATAACACCGGGGAGCTGTTTTTT
CDR3: CSASLSGGYNTGELFF

D: TRBD1
V: TRBV6-6
J: TRBJ2-1
size: once
DNA: TGTGCCAGCAGTATAGGGACAGCGGAGCAGTTCTTC
CDR3: CASSIGTAEQFF

D: -
V: TRBV20-1
J: TRBJ1-4
size: few
DNA: TGCAGTGCTAGCGTTCGGGTCGACGAAAAACTGTTTTTT
CDR3: CSASVRVDEKLFF

D: -
V: TRBV24-1
J: TRBJ2-5
size: many
DNA: TGTGCCACCAGTGATCCCCGGACAGAAGAGACCCAGTACTTC
CDR3: CATSDPRTEETQYF

D: TRBD1
V: TRBV6-5
J: TRBJ2-6
size: -
DNA: TGTGCCAGCAGTTCATGGACAGGCTCTGGGGCCAACGTCCTGACTTTC
CDR3: CASSSWTGSGANVLTF

D: -
V: TRBV29-1
J: TRBJ2-7
size: -
DNA: TGCAGCGTTGAACCCCCGGGGGCGGACGAGCAGTACTTC
CDR3: CSVEPPGADEQYF

D: -
V: TRBV20-1
J: TRBJ1-1
size: -
DNA: TGCAGTGCTAGATCTGGGCCTCAAAACACTGAAGCTTTCTTT
CDR3: CSARSGPQNTEAFF

D: TRBD2
V: TRBV5-1
J: TRBJ2-3
size: few
DNA: TGCGCCAGCAGCTTGGGGGGTAGCGGGGATTTCACAGATACGCAGTATTTT
CDR3: CASSLGGSGDFTDTQYF

D: -
V: TRBV5-1
J: TRBJ2-3
size: -
DNA: TGCGCCAGCAGCTTGGGAAGCGGCACCCGCACAGATACGCAGTATTTT
CDR3: CASSLGSGTRTDTQYF

D: TRBD2
V: TRBV7-6
J: TRBJ2-1
size: -
DNA: TGTGCCAGCAGCTTAGTGTCTAGCGGGGATAGGCAGTTCTTC
CDR3: CASSLVSSGDRQFF

D: -
V: TRBV12-3/TRBV12-4
J: TRBJ1-3
size: few
DNA: TGTGCCAGCAGTTCCAGATCTTCTGGAAACACCATATATTTT
CDR3: CASSSRSSGNTIYF

D: -
V: TRBV6-1
J: TRBJ1-1
size: -
DNA: TGTGCCAGCAGTAACAGAAATTTGAACACTGATGCTTTCTTT
CDR3: CASSNRNLNTDAFF

D: -
V: TRBV27
J: TRBJ2-5
size: many
DNA: TGTGCCAGCGGGGAGACCCAGTACTTC
CDR3: CASGETQYF

D: -
V: TRBV6-2/TRBV6-3
J: TRBJ1-2
size: -
DNA: TGTGCCAGCACAAAACGACGGACATATGGCTACACCTTC
CDR3: CASTKRRTYGYTF

D: TRBD2
V: TRBV5-1
J: TRBJ2-3
size: -
DNA: TGCGCCAGCAGCTTGTTGGGACTAGCGTCTAGAGATACGCAGTATTTT
CDR3: CASSLLGLASRDTQYF